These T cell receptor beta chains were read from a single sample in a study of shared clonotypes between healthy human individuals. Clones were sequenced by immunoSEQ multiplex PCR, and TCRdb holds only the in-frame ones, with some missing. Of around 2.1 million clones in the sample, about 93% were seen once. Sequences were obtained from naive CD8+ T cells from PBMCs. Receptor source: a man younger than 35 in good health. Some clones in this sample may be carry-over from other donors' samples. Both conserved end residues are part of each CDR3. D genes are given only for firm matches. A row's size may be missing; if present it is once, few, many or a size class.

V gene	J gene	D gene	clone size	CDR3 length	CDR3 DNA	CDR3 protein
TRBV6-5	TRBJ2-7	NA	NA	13	TGTGCCAGCAGTTACGGGGGCCGGCGAGAGCAGTACTTC	CASSYGGRREQYF
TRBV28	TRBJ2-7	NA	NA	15	TGTGCCAGCAGTCCAGGACTCGCCGCCGCCTACGAGCAGTACTTC	CASSPGLAAAYEQYF
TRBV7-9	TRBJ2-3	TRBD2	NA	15	TGTGCCAGCAGCTTAACTAGCGGGGGGGCAGATACGCAGTATTTT	CASSLTSGGADTQYF
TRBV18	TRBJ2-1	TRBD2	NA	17	TGTGCCAGCTCACCACCGGGACTAGCGGGAGTGTTGGGTGAGCAGTTCTTC	CASSPPGLAGVLGEQFF
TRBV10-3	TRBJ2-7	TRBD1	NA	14	TGTGCCATCAGGACCGGGACAGGGGCCGGCGAGCAGTACTTC	CAIRTGTGAGEQYF
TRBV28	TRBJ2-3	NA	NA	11	TGTGCCAGCAGCGCGACAGATACGCAGTATTTT	CASSATDTQYF
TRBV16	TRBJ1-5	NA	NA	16	TGTGCCAGCAGCCCTAGCAAGGGGCTTTCTTATCAGCCCCAGCATTTT	CASSPSKGLSYQPQHF
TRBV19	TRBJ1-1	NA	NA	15	TGTGCCAGTAGGGTGACCGGATACTTGAACACTGAAGCTTTCTTT	CASRVTGYLNTEAFF
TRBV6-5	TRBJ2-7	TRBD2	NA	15	TGTGCCAGCAGTTATTCAGGACACGGGGGGTACGAGCAGTACTTC	CASSYSGHGGYEQYF
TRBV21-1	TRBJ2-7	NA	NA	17	TGTGCCAGCAGCCCCATAGACGGGACAGGCGGAGCCTACGAGCAGTACTTC	CASSPIDGTGGAYEQYF
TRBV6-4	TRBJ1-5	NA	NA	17	TGTGCCAGCAGTGACTCGGGGGGACGGTATAGCAATCAGCCCCAGCATTTT	CASSDSGGRYSNQPQHF
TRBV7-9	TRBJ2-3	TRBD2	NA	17	TGTGCCAGCAGGAACCCGGGACTAGCGGAAAAGATAGATACGCAGTATTTT	CASRNPGLAEKIDTQYF
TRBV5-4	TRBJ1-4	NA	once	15	TGTGCCAGCAGCCTGAACGGAGCAACTAATGAAAAACTGTTTTTT	CASSLNGATNEKLFF
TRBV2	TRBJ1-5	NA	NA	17	TGTGCCAGCAGTGGTGCCAGGGGAGGTTTTAGCAATCAGCCCCAGCATTTT	CASSGARGGFSNQPQHF
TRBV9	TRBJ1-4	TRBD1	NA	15	TGTGCCAGCAGCGCCCCCGGGACAGGGGGGGGAAAACTGTTTTTT	CASSAPGTGGGKLFF
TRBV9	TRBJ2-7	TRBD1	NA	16	TGTGCCAGCAGCGACGGGTGGGACAGGGGTTTATACGAGCAGTACTTC	CASSDGWDRGLYEQYF
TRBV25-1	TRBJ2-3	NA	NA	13	TGTGCCAGCAGCCCTTTCGGGCCGCTGGGGCAGTATTTT	CASSPFGPLGQYF
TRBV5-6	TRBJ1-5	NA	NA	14	TGTGCCAGCAGCTTGATGACGGGGAATCAGCCCCAGCATTTT	CASSLMTGNQPQHF
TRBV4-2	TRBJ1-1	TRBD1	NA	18	TGTGCCAGCAGCCAAGATCCCTCCTCAACAGGGGGGGACACTGAAGCTTTCTTT	CASSQDPSSTGGDTEAFF
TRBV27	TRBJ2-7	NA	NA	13	TGTGCCAGCAGTCCAGCGGACTCCTACGAGCAGTACTTC	CASSPADSYEQYF
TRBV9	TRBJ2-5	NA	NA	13	TGTGCCAGCAAAGGCCGGGCCGGGGAGACCCAGTACTTC	CASKGRAGETQYF
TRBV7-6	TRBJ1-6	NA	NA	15	TGTGCCAGCAGTCCAATCCGCGGCCTCGGTTCACCCCTCCACTTT	CASSPIRGLGSPLHF
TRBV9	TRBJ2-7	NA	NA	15	TGTGCCAGCAGCGTAGGGTGGGACTTAACATACGAGCAGTACTTC	CASSVGWDLTYEQYF
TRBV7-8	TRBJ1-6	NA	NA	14	TGTGCCAGCAGCTTGCGGGGCAGTAATTCACCCCTCCACTTT	CASSLRGSNSPLHF
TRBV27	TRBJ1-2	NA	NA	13	TGTGCCAGCAGTTTCGGCACCAACTATGGCTACACCTTC	CASSFGTNYGYTF
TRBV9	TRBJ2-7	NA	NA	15	TGTGCCAGCAGCGCAGCAGGCGGGGCGGTATACGAGCAGTACTTC	CASSAAGGAVYEQYF
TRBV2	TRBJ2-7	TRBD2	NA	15	TGTGCCAGCAGTTACGGACTAGCGCATACCTACGAGCAGTACTTC	CASSYGLAHTYEQYF
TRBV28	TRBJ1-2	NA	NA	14	TGTGCCAGCAGACGAGGGGCCTCCTCCTATGGCTACACCTTC	CASRRGASSYGYTF
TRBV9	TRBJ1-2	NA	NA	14	TGTGCCAGCAGCGTAGAGACCCTAAACTATGGCTACACCTTC	CASSVETLNYGYTF
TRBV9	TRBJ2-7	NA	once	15	TGTGCCAGCAGCGTAGCTTCCGGGAGAGACTACGAGCAGTACTTC	CASSVASGRDYEQYF
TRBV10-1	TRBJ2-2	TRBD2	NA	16	TGCGCCAGCATACTTCGTACTAGCGGGCCCACCGGGGAGCTGTTTTTT	CASILRTSGPTGELFF
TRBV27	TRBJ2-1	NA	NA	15	TGTGCCAGCACCGACCCCGGGACTCAAAACAATGAGCAGTTCTTC	CASTDPGTQNNEQFF
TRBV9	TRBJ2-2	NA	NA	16	TGTGCCAGCAGCGTAGATATTGGGGGGCACACCGGGGAGCTGTTTTTT	CASSVDIGGHTGELFF
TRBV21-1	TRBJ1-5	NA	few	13	TGTGCCAGCAGCAGACTAGGACGGATCCCACAGCATTTT	CASSRLGRIPQHF
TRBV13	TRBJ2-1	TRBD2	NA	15	TGTGCCAGCAGCTTAACTAGCGGGGGCTACAATGAGCAGTTCTTC	CASSLTSGGYNEQFF
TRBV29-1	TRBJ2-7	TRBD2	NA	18	TGCAGCGTTGAAGATCGGGCTAGCGGGAGGGCCTTTGTCTACGAGCAGTACTTC	CSVEDRASGRAFVYEQYF
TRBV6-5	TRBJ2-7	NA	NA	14	TGTGCCAGCAGTTATTCAGGGGTCTCCTACGAGCAGTACTTC	CASSYSGVSYEQYF
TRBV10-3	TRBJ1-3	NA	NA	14	TGTGCCATCAGCGGACAGCACTCTGGAAACACCATATATTTT	CAISGQHSGNTIYF
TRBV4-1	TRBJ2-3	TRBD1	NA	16	TGCGCCAGCAGCCAAGCAGACAGGGCTGGCACAGATACGCAGTATTTT	CASSQADRAGTDTQYF
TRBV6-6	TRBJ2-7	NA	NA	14	TGTGCCAGCAGTTACCCCGGACGGACCTACGAGCAGTACTTC	CASSYPGRTYEQYF
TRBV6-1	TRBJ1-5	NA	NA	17	TGTGCCAGCAGTGCCCGAATTAGGCAGAATAGCAATCAGCCCCAGCATTTT	CASSARIRQNSNQPQHF
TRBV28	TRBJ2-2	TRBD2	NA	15	TGTGCCACTACACAGACTAGCGGGAGAGCCGGGGAGCTGTTTTTT	CATTQTSGRAGELFF
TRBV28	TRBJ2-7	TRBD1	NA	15	TGTGCCAGCAGTTTCTTGCCGGGACAGAACTACGAGCAGTACTTC	CASSFLPGQNYEQYF
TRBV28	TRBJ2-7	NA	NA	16	TGTGCCAGCAGTTTATTACGGGACCTCTCTACGAACGAGCAGTACTTC	CASSLLRDLSTNEQYF
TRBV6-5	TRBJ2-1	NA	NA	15	TGTGCCAGCAGGACCATGATGAGCTCCTACAATGAGCAGTTCTTC	CASRTMMSSYNEQFF
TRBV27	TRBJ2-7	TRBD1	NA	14	TGTGCCAGCAGTCCAACAGGGGGAATGAACGAGCAGTACTTC	CASSPTGGMNEQYF
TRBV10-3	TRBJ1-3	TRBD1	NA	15	TGTGCCATCAGTACACAGGGGAGCTCTGGAAACACCATATATTTT	CAISTQGSSGNTIYF
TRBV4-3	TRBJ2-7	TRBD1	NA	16	TGCGCCAGCAGCCAAGGTTTCGGGACAGGGGCGTACGAGCAGTACTTC	CASSQGFGTGAYEQYF
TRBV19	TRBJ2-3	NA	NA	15	TGTGCCAGTAGCCCCCGGCCAGGGAGCACAGATACGCAGTATTTT	CASSPRPGSTDTQYF
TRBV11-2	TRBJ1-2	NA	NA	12	TGTGCCAGCAGCTTAACTTCAGGCAGGGAGACCTTC	CASSLTSGRETF
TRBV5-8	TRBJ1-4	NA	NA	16	TGTGCCAGCAGCTTTCTCGACCGCGTTCGGGGTGAAAAACTGTTTTTT	CASSFLDRVRGEKLFF
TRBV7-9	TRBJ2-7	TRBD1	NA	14	TGTGCCAGCAGCTTACCCCAGGGGGCGGAAACCGTGTACTTC	CASSLPQGAETVYF
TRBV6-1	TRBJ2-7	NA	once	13	TGTGCCAGCAGTGTACAGATTGCCTACGAGCAGTACTTC	CASSVQIAYEQYF